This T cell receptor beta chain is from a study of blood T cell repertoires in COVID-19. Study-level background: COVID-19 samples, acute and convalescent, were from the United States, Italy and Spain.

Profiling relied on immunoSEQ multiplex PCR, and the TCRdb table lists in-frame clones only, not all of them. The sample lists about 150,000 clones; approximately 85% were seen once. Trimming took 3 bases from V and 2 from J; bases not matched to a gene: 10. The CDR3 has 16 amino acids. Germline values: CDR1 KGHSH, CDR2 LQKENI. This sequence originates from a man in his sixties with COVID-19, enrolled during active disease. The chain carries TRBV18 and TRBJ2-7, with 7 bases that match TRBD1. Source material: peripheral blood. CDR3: CASSPTSAGGPYEQYF. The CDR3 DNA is TGTGCCAGCTCACCTACGTCGGCAGGGGGTCCCTACGAGCAGTACTTC.